This is a list of T cell receptor beta chains from one sample in a study of T cell changes during pregnancy in multiple sclerosis. Libraries were prepared by immunoSEQ multiplex PCR; TCRdb keeps only in-frame clonotypes and omits some of them. Of around 97,000 clones in the sample, over 75% are singletons; the top ten hold over 0.6%. The specimen was peripheral blood, collected in the second trimester of pregnancy. The receptor set was obtained from a female donor in good health, enrolled as a control in a pregnancy study. Both conserved end residues are part of each CDR3. Fields, in order: V gene, J gene, D gene, clone size, CDR3 protein, CDR3 DNA. D genes are given only for firm matches. Rows give clone size only sometimes, using once, few, many, or a class for an expanded clone.

TRBV19	TRBJ1-5	TRBD1	.	CASSTDRGSNQPQHF	TGTGCCAGTAGTACAGACAGGGGTAGCAATCAGCCCCAGCATTTT
TRBV16	TRBJ1-5	TRBD1	once	CASSLSGTGGKPQHF	TGTGCCAGCAGCTTATCCGGGACAGGAGGAAAGCCCCAGCATTTT
TRBV27	TRBJ2-6	TRBD1	.	CASSLLGQGIPGANVLTF	TGTGCCAGCAGTTTACTTGGACAGGGGATCCCTGGGGCCAACGTCCTGACTTTC
TRBV5-4	TRBJ1-2	TRBD1	.	CASSSQPGQGDTF	TGTGCCAGCAGCTCCCAACCGGGACAGGGGGACACCTTC
TRBV27	TRBJ2-1	.	once	CASSPRGAQYNEQFF	TGTGCCAGCAGCCCCAGGGGGGCCCAATACAATGAGCAGTTCTTC
TRBV9	TRBJ2-7	TRBD1	.	CASSEDRGFDDYEQYF	TGTGCCAGCAGCGAGGACAGGGGATTTGACGACTACGAGCAGTACTTC
TRBV9	TRBJ2-7	.	few	CASSAGSHGAPGEQYF	TGTGCCAGCAGCGCTGGTAGTCATGGGGCTCCCGGGGAGCAGTACTTC
TRBV29-1	TRBJ2-1	.	.	CSVDTADTYNEQFF	TGCAGCGTTGATACGGCGGACACCTACAATGAGCAGTTCTTC
TRBV2	TRBJ2-5	TRBD1	.	CASSLGQPLETQYF	TGTGCCAGCAGTTTGGGACAGCCCTTAGAGACCCAGTACTTC
TRBV7-2	TRBJ1-2	.	.	CASSPRTEIYGYTF	TGTGCCAGCAGCCCTCGGACAGAGATCTATGGCTACACCTTC
TRBV5-4	TRBJ2-2	TRBD2	once	CASSLPASGNTGELFF	TGTGCCAGCAGCCTCCCGGCTAGCGGGAACACCGGGGAGCTGTTTTTT
TRBV4-1	TRBJ1-5	.	.	CASRRVFDPYSNQPQHF	TGCGCCAGCAGACGGGTCTTCGACCCCTATAGCAATCAGCCCCAGCATTTT
TRBV6-5	TRBJ2-2	TRBD1	.	CASSPSQAGGGELFF	TGTGCCAGCAGCCCATCACAGGCAGGGGGCGGGGAGCTGTTTTTT
TRBV19	TRBJ1-6	.	.	CASSAAVGLRGSNSPLHF	TGTGCCTCGTCCGCGGCGGTGGGGCTACGAGGTAGTAATTCACCCCTCCACTTT
TRBV6-6	TRBJ1-3	.	.	CASSSMRHDSGNTIYF	TGTGCCAGCAGTTCTATGAGACATGACTCTGGAAACACCATATATTTT
TRBV9	TRBJ1-5	TRBD1	.	CASSGGTGRNQPQHF	TGTGCCAGCAGCGGGGGGACAGGGAGAAATCAGCCCCAGCATTTT
TRBV19	TRBJ2-1	TRBD2	.	CASSQSGTSGYNEQFF	TGTGCCAGTAGTCAATCCGGGACTAGCGGCTACAATGAGCAGTTCTTC
TRBV7-8	TRBJ1-2	.	.	CASSLEEGYGYGYTF	TGTGCCAGCAGCTTGGAGGAGGGGTACGGCTATGGCTACACCTTC
TRBV15	TRBJ1-2	.	.	CATSRDLSGNYGYTF	TGTGCCACCAGCAGAGATCTATCAGGGAACTATGGCTACACCTTC
TRBV7-6	TRBJ1-1	.	.	CASSLGHGTEAFF	TGTGCCAGCAGCTTAGGACACGGCACTGAAGCTTTCTTT
TRBV18	TRBJ2-7	TRBD1	.	CASSPGTGTYEQYF	TGTGCCAGCTCACCTGGGACAGGGACCTACGAGCAGTACTTC
TRBV7-9	TRBJ1-4	.	.	CASSLGPMSTNEKLFF	TGTGCCAGCAGCTTGGGCCCGATGTCAACTAATGAAAAACTGTTTTTT
TRBV11-2	TRBJ2-5	.	.	CASSSEGEYQETQYF	TGTGCCAGCAGCTCGGAGGGAGAGTACCAAGAGACCCAGTACTTC
TRBV9	TRBJ2-1	TRBD1	.	CASSVMGTGIDEQFF	TGTGCCAGCAGCGTAATGGGGACAGGAATTGATGAGCAGTTCTTC
TRBV5-4	TRBJ2-6	.	.	CASSFGGANVLTF	TGTGCCAGCAGCTTCGGTGGGGCCAACGTCCTGACTTTC